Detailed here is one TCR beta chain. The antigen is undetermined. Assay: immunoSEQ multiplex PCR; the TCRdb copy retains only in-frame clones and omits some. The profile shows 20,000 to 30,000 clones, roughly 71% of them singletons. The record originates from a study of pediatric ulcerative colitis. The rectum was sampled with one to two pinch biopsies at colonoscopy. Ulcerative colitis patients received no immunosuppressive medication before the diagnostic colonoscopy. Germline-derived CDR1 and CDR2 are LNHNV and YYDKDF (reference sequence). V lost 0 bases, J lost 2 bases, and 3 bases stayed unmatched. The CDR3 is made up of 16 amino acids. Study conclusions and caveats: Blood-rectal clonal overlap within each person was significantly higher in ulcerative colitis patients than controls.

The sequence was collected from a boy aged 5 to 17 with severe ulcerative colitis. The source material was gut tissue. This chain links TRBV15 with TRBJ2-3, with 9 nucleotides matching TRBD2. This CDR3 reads CATSREASGNTDTQYF. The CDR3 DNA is TGTGCCACCAGCAGAGAGGCTAGCGGGAACACAGATACGCAGTATTTT.